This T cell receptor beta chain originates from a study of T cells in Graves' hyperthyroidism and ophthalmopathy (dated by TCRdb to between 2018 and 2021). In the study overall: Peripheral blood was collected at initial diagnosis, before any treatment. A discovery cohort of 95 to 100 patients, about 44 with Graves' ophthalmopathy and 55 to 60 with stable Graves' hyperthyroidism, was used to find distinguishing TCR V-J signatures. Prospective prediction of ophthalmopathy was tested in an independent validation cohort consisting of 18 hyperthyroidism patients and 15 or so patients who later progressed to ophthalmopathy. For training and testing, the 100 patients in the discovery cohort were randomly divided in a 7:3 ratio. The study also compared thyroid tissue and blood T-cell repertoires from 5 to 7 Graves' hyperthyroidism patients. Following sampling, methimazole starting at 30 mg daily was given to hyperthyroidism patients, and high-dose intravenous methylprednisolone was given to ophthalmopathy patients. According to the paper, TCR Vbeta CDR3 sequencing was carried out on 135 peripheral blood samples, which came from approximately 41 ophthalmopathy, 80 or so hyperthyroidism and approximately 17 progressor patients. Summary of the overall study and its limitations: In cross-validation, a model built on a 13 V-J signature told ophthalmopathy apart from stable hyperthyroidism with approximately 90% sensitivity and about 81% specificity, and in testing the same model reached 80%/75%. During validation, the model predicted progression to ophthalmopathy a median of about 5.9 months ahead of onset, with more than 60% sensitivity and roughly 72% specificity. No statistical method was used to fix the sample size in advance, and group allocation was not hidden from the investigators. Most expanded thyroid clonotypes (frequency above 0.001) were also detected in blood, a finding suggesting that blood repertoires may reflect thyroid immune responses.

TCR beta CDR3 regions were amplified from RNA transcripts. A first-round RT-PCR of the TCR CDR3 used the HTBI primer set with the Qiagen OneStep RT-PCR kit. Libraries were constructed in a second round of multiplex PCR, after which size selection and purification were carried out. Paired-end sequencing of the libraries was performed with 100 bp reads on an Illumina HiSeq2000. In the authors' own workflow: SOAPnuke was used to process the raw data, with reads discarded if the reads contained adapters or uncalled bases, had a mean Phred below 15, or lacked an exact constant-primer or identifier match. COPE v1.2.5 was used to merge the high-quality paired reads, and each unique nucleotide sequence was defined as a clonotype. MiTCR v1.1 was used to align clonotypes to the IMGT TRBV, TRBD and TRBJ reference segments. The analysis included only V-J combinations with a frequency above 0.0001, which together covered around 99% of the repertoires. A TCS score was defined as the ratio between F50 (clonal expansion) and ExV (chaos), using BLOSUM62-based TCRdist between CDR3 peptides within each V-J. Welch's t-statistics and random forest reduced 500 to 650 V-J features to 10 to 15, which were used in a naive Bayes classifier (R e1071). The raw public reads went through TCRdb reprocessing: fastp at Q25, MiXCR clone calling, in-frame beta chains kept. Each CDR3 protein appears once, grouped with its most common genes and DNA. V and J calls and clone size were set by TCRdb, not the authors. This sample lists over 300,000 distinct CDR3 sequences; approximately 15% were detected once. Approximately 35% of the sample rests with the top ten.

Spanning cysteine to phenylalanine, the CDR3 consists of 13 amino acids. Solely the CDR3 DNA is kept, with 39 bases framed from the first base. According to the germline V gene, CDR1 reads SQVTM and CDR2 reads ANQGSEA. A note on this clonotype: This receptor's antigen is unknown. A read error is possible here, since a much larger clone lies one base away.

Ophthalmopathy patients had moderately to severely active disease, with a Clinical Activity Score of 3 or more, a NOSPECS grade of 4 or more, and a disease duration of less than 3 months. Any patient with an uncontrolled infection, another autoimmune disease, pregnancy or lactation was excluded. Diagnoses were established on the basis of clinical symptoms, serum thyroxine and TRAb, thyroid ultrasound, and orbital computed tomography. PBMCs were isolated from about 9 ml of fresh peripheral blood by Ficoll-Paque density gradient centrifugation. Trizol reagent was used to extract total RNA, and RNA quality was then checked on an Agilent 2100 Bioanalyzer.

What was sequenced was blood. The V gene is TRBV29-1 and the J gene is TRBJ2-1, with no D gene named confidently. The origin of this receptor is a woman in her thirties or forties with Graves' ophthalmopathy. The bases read TGCTGCGTTGATAGAGGTCGAGCCAATGAGCAGTTCTTC. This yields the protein CCVDRGRANEQFF.